This passage covers 25 T cell receptor beta chains from one sample sequenced in a study of post-analysis software for immune sequencing data (dated by TCRdb to about 2015). Results the study describes overall, beyond this receptor: Four to six TRBV segments, including TRBV5-6, TRBV5-1 and TRBV20-1, were significantly more frequent in patients than controls.

For these TCRs, the target antigens are not known. Receptor libraries were prepared by PCR. The sample was run on an Illumina HiSeq 2500. To reduce PCR and sequencing biases, unique molecular identifiers were incorporated into the TCR beta cDNA libraries. TCRdb reprocessed the public reads (quality trimming at Q25 with fastp, clone calling with MiXCR) and kept in-frame beta chains. One record per CDR3 amino acid sequence lists the most common genes and DNA. The sample table lists hundreds of thousands of distinct CDR3 sequences, around a third of them with a count of one. 10% to 15% of the sample is taken by the ten largest. Sequenced: blood. All receptors come from a girl between 5 and 17 years old with multiple sclerosis.

As concerns this clonotype: Germline and junction disagree at one end, which may indicate a read error. V and J are TRBV18 and TRBJ1-4; TRBD1 might be the D (6 bases). The germline CDR1 and CDR2 sequences are KGHSH and LQKENI. The CDR3 spans 14 residues. CDR3 sequence (DNA): TGCGCCAGCTCCCTTCGACAGGCTAATGAAAAACGGTTTTTT. Residues: CASSLRQANEKRFF.

The chain links TRBV7-2 to TRBJ1-3; D unclear. The CDR3 extends over 16 amino acids. CDR1 is SGHTA and CDR2 is FQGNSA in the germline V gene. V was pared by 2 bases and J by 9 bases, with 20 bases between. CDR3 residues: CASSLQSEQKISTIYF. As DNA, the CDR3 is TGTGCCAGCAGCTTACAGTCGGAACAAAAAATAAGCACCATATATTTT.

This clonotype was seen more than once but under ten times. The CDR3 spells CASSFLGGGTDTQYF. The DNA for the CDR3 is TGTGCCAGCAGCTTTCTGGGGGGTGGCACAGATACGCAGTATTTT. The V call is TRBV5-4, the J call TRBJ2-3, with D possibly TRBD2 on 6 matching bases. Trimming took 2 bases from V and 1 from J, leaving 11 bases between them. From germline, CDR1 is SGHNT and CDR2 YYREEE (reference sequence). The CDR3 consists of 15 residues.

The table lists this clonotype with a few counts. The chain recombines TRBV20-1 with TRBJ1-2; D perhaps matches TRBD1 (5 bases). Germline assignment: CDR1 DFQATT and CDR2 SNEGSKA (reference sequence). This CDR3 comprises 13 residues. V lost 6 bases and J lost 3, with 14 bases in between. The CDR3 region has the DNA TGCAGTGCCTCCGGCAGGGAAGACTATGGCTACACCTTC. Amino acid sequence: CSASGREDYGYTF.

The sample holds a few counts of this clonotype. The chain employs TRBV7-2 and TRBJ2-7, with 10 bases identical to TRBD1. V lost 3 bases to trimming and J lost 3 bases; unmatched junction nucleotides: 5. Germline-derived CDR1 and CDR2 are SGHTA and FQGNSA. This CDR3 is 15 amino acids long. CDR3 nucleotides: TGTGCCAGCAGCTTTGACAGGGGGCCGTACTACGAGCAGTACTTC. Its translation: CASSFDRGPYYEQYF.

This clonotype was seen repeatedly, ten times or more. The CDR3 spells CASSRDFRETQYF. CDR3 DNA sequence: TGTGCCAGCAGCAGGGACTTTCGGGAGACCCAGTACTTC. The chain joins TRBV7-2 to TRBJ2-5, with TRBD2 as a possible D gene (6 bases). The CDR3 runs to 13 residues. Germline V gene sequence: CDR1 SGHTA, CDR2 FQGNSA. Trimming shortened V by 5 bases and J by 5 bases, and 12 bases separated the two germline ends.

The table lists this clonotype with a few counts. The J gene is TRBJ1-5, the V gene TRBV15; weak D call: TRBD1 (5 bases). The CDR3 runs to 13 residues. Germline V gives CDR1 LNHNV, CDR2 YYDKDF (reference sequence). Between the trimmed V and J ends, which lost 0 bases and 9 bases, there was a span of 9 bases. The CDR3 nucleotides read TGTGCCACCAGCAGAGATTTTGGGGGGCCCCAGCATTTT. It codes for CATSRDFGGPQHF.

This clonotype was counted only a few times. The chain links TRBV12-3 or TRBV12-4 to TRBJ2-1; 12 bases map to TRBD2. The CDR3 contains 15 residues. Trimming took 6 bases from V and 8 from J; bases not matched to a gene: 8. DNA for the CDR3: TGTGCCAGCAGCCTGAGGACTAGCGGGGTTTATGAGCAGTTCTTC. This codes for CASSLRTSGVYEQFF.

The table lists this clonotype with a few counts. This chain joins TRBV6-6 and TRBJ1-2; no clear D gene. V dropped 2 bases and J dropped 8 bases, with 15 bases sitting between them. There are 14 residues in the CDR3. Germline assignment: CDR1 MNHNY and CDR2 SVGAGI (reference sequence). The CDR3 spells CASSYTGDLGGYTF. As DNA, the CDR3 is TGTGCCAGCAGTTACACTGGAGATCTGGGCGGCTACACCTTC.

This clonotype occurred a few times. This CDR3 is CASSLWGIGSDTEAFF. The CDR3 region has the DNA TGCGCCAGCAGCTTGTGGGGGATAGGGTCAGACACTGAAGCTTTCTTT. The rearrangement uses TRBV5-1 and TRBJ1-1, with D tentatively TRBD1 (5 bases). V dropped 1 base and J dropped 3 bases, with 16 bases sitting between them. This CDR3 spans 16 amino acids. Germline assignment: CDR1 SGHRS and CDR2 YFSETQ.

This sequence joins TRBV24-1 and TRBJ2-1; 7 bases align to TRBD1. Trimming removed 5 bases from V and 0 bases from J; junction bases left unmatched: 6. This CDR3 has 16 residues. Germline-derived CDR1 and CDR2 are KGHDR and SFDVKD. For the CDR3, the DNA is TGTGCCACCAGTGCCGACAGGGCAGACTCCTACAATGAGCAGTTCTTC. It encodes CATSADRADSYNEQFF.

This rearrangement joins TRBV6-5 to TRBJ1-1, with 10 bases lining up with TRBD1. V trimming: 6 bases; J trimming: 7 bases; junction bases outside the gene matches: 14. CDR3 length: 16 amino acids. Germline V gives CDR1 MNHEY, CDR2 SVGAGI. In nucleotides, the CDR3 is TGTGCCAGCAGCCTTAGACCAACGGACAGGGGGTATGAAGCTTTCTTT. Amino acids: CASSLRPTDRGYEAFF.

V gene TRBV9 combines with J gene TRBJ2-3; the D gene is possibly TRBD1 (6 bases). V shed 2 bases and J shed 2 bases, with 15 bases lying between them. The CDR3 length is 16 residues. The germline gives CDR1 SGDLS, CDR2 YYNGEE. The DNA of the CDR3 is TGTGCCAGCAGCGTTTCCCCAGGGGAGATCACAGATACGCAGTATTTT. Its protein is CASSVSPGEITDTQYF.

This clonotype has a handful of counts. This chain links TRBV20-1 with TRBJ2-5; D unresolved. The J call may be wrong; the DNA end is better matched by TRBJ2-7. CDR1 DFQATT and CDR2 SNEGSKA come from the germline V gene (reference sequence). The CDR3 consists of 13 residues. In nucleotides, the CDR3 is TGCAGTGCTAGACGTGCCAGCAGCTACGAGCAGTACTTC. This translates into CSARRASSYEQYF.

This clonotype came up a few times. The chain has TRBV12-3 or TRBV12-4 and TRBJ2-3, with D perhaps matching TRBD1 or TRBD2 (6 bases each). This CDR3 region has 15 residues. V lost 4 bases and J 7 bases, leaving 18 bases between the germline ends. CDR3 protein: CASSSPGGLQYTQYF. As DNA, the CDR3 is TGTGCCAGCAGTTCCCCCGGGGGCCTGCAATATACGCAGTATTTT.

As DNA, the CDR3 is TGTGCCAGCAGCCTGGGACTAGCGGGGAAGCAGTATTTT. It yields the protein CASSLGLAGKQYF. The J gene is TRBJ2-3, the V gene TRBV3-1, with 13 bases that match TRBD2. This CDR3 comprises 13 residues. Unmatched junction bases numbered 3, after V lost 4 bases and J lost 11 bases. Germline V gene lookup returns CDR1 LGHDT and CDR2 YNNKEL (reference sequence).

This chain uses TRBV19 with TRBJ1-2, with 8 bases that match TRBD1. Germline V gives CDR1 LNHDA, CDR2 SQIVND (reference sequence). The CDR3 length is 14 residues. V lost 7 bases and J lost 3; bases outside the gene matches: 7. CDR3 nucleotide sequence: TGTGCCAGTAAATCAGGGGGCGCGGACTATGGCTACACCTTC. Translated, it gives CASKSGGADYGYTF.

The rearrangement links TRBV5-1 to TRBJ2-3; tentatively, D is TRBD1 or TRBD2 (6 bases each). Deletions cut 4 bases from V and 5 bases from J, with 20 bases between. The germline gives CDR1 SGHRS, CDR2 YFSETQ. This CDR3 comprises 16 residues. CDR3 sequence: CASSLGGTSSGDTQYF. CDR3 nucleotides: TGCGCCAGCAGCCTGGGCGGGACATCAAGTGGAGATACGCAGTATTTT.

The V gene is TRBV5-1, the J gene TRBJ1-6, with D possibly TRBD1 on 6 matching bases. With 3 bases removed from V and 6 bases from J, the gap between germline ends came to 16 bases. Germline V lookup: CDR1 SGHRS, CDR2 YFSETQ. CDR3 length: 16 amino acids. CDR3 residues: CASSSGPGQINSPLHF. The CDR3 nucleotides are TGCGCCAGCAGCTCGGGCCCAGGACAGATTAATTCACCCCTCCACTTT.

The rearrangement uses TRBV28 and TRBJ2-7; no firm D call. The CDR3 loop spans 16 amino acids. Trimming left V 4 bases short and J 3 bases short, with 19 bases between. The V gene's germline CDR1 is MDHEN and CDR2 SYDVKM. The CDR3 sequence is CASSSPHTSLGYEQYF. CDR3 DNA: TGTGCCAGCAGTTCCCCTCACACTTCCCTGGGCTACGAGCAGTACTTC.

J is TRBJ2-1 and V is TRBV4-1; 11 nucleotides align to TRBD1. In germline, CDR1 is MGHRA, CDR2 YSYEKL. CDR3 length: 15 amino acids. Trimming removed 6 bases from V and 7 bases from J; junction bases left unmatched: 8. The CDR3 DNA is TGCGCCAGCAGTTCCGGGACAGGGGGGTGTAATGAGCAGTTCTTC. It is translated as CASSSGTGGCNEQFF.

This chain joins TRBV7-9 and TRBJ1-2; 9 bases align to TRBD1. The CDR3 covers 16 residues. V was pared by 1 base and J by 4 bases, with 7 bases of the junction left unmatched. Looked up from germline, CDR1 is SEHNR and CDR2 is FQNEAQ (reference sequence). The CDR3 DNA is TGTGCCAGCAGCTTAGTGGCAGGACAGGGGACCTATGGCTACACCTTC. Protein: CASSLVAGQGTYGYTF.

CDR3 sequence: CASSDWTGPSYEQYF. As DNA, the CDR3 is TGTGCCAGCAGTGACTGGACAGGGCCCTCCTACGAGCAGTACTTC. The chain is built from TRBV14 and TRBJ2-7, with 8 bases matching TRBD1. This CDR3 region has 15 residues. V shed 6 bases, J shed 0 bases, and the junction held 7 bases outside the gene matches. Germline V CDR1 and CDR2: SGHDN, FVKESK.

For the CDR3, the DNA is TGTGCCAGCAGTTTCGAGCGGGGGGGCCTCAATGAGCAGTTCTTC. It translates to CASSFERGGLNEQFF. This chain uses TRBV12-3 or TRBV12-4 with TRBJ2-1, with 10 bases identical to TRBD2. The CDR3 runs to 15 residues. Trimming removed 3 bases from V and 6 bases from J; junction bases left unmatched: 5.

This clonotype came up a few times. The chain recombines TRBV5-1 with TRBJ2-4; TRBD1 matches at 9 bases. The DNA end is a closer match to TRBJ2-7, so the J assignment may be wrong. This CDR3 has 15 residues. Germline CDR1 reads SGHRS; CDR2 reads YFSETQ. Here the CDR3 reads CASSWGQGPSYEQYF. CDR3 bases: TGCGCCAGCAGCTGGGGACAGGGACCCTCCTACGAGCAGTACTTC.